The entry below describes one T cell receptor beta chain. PCR employed 60 Vbeta and 13 Jbeta primers. Using immunoSEQ multiplex PCR, the repertoire was profiled, and TCRdb retains in-frame clones only, with some absent. The sample yields approximately 170,000 clones, approximately 79% seen once. This sample is part of a study of cytomegalovirus exposure and HLA in healthy donors. CDR3 size: 15 residues. Trimming removed 7 bases from V and 0 bases from J, with 15 bases in between. Per germline, CDR1 SNHLY and CDR2 FYNNEI. The sequenced sample consisted of PBMCs. The clonotype comes from a woman aged 18-35 years in good health and CMV-seronegative. The rearrangement links TRBV2 to TRBJ1-1; D gene uncertain. CDR3 bases: TGTGCCAGCAAGAGATCTAGTGGCGTGAACACTGAAGCTTTCTTT. The encoded protein is CASKRSSGVNTEAFF.